One and the same sample provided the 11 T cell receptor beta chains below, sequenced in a study of T cells in localized non-small cell lung cancer (dated by TCRdb to 2019 to 2021). To prepare the library, the immunoSEQ multiplex PCR assay was applied. Held by TCRdb, this immuneACCESS table contains in-frame sequences only and omits some clones. Under half of the omission traces to an unresolved V gene where checked; the cause of the rest is unknown. This sample is represented by approximately 61,000 clones; roughly 85% of them were singletons. The ten top clones hold 5.2% of the sample. This specimen was peripheral blood, taken before any cancer treatment. Receptor source: a woman aged 40 to 75 with stage I lung adenocarcinoma.

The rearrangement uses TRBV9 and TRBJ1-2; 9 bases are a match to TRBD1. This CDR3 is 15 amino acids long. V trimming: 1 base; J trimming: 6 bases; junction bases outside the gene matches: 7. CDR1 and CDR2 from the germline V gene are SGDLS and YYNGEE. As DNA, the CDR3 is TGTGCCAGCAGCGTAAACACAGGGGGCGATAATGGCTACACCTTC. This sequence encodes CASSVNTGGDNGYTF.

The chain has TRBV28 and TRBJ2-1; D is perhaps TRBD1 (6 bases). Looked up from germline, CDR1 is MDHEN and CDR2 is SYDVKM. V was cut by 5 bases and J by 4 bases, with 21 bases left in between. The length of the CDR3 is 17 residues. The CDR3 loop is CASSPPTGLGRYNEQFF. The CDR3 DNA follows: TGTGCCAGCAGTCCCCCTACAGGGTTAGGACGTTACAATGAGCAGTTCTTC.

In this sample, this clone turned up once. This chain uses TRBV6-6 with TRBJ1-2, with unresolved D. The CDR3 runs to 14 residues. Between the trimmed V and J ends, which lost 0 bases and 1 base, there was a span of 6 bases. Germline values: CDR1 MNHNY, CDR2 SVGAGI (reference sequence). CDR3 in DNA: TGTGCCAGCAGTTACTCGACGGTTAACTATGGCTACACCTTC. Amino acid sequence: CASSYSTVNYGYTF.

The gene calls are TRBV6-5 and TRBJ2-7; D is possibly TRBD1 or TRBD2 (5 bases each). The germline V gene has CDR1 MNHEY and CDR2 SVGAGI. With 3 bases removed from V and 4 bases from J, the gap between germline ends came to 7 bases. The CDR3 runs to 12 residues. CDR3 in amino acids: CASSYEGYEQYF. CDR3 DNA sequence: TGTGCCAGCAGTTATGAGGGGTACGAGCAGTACTTC.

This chain connects TRBV14 to TRBJ1-6; a weak D match, TRBD1 (6 bases). CDR3 size: 17 residues. With 1 base removed from V and 4 bases from J, the gap between germline ends came to 14 bases. Germline V gives CDR1 SGHDN, CDR2 FVKESK. The CDR3 sequence: CASSQAQTGQYNSPLHF. In nucleotides, the CDR3 is TGTGCCAGCAGCCAAGCCCAGACAGGCCAATATAATTCACCCCTCCACTTT.

The chain couples TRBV10-3 to TRBJ2-7; D remains ambiguous. The CDR3 contains 12 residues. Germline lookup yields CDR1 ENHRY and CDR2 SYGVKD. V was clipped by 7 bases and J by 4 bases, with 11 bases between them. The CDR3 sequence is CAITPSGYEQYF. CDR3 DNA sequence: TGTGCCATCACCCCCTCCGGTTACGAGCAGTACTTC.

The rearrangement uses TRBV5-1 and TRBJ2-3; TRBD1 might be the D (6 bases). V dropped 3 bases and J dropped 0 bases, with 8 bases sitting between them. Germline CDR1 and CDR2: SGHRS and YFSETQ. The CDR3 runs to 14 residues. CDR3: CASSWDTSTDTQYF. The CDR3 nucleotides are TGCGCCAGCAGCTGGGACACGAGCACAGATACGCAGTATTTT.

The CDR3 spells CASSKGQGGPGELFF. The CDR3 bases are TGTGCCAGCAGCAAAGGACAGGGGGGTCCCGGGGAGCTGTTTTTT. The chain couples TRBV9 to TRBJ2-2, with 10 bases matching TRBD1. V lost 4 bases and J lost 6; bases outside the gene matches: 6. The germline V gene encodes CDR1 SGDLS and CDR2 YYNGEE. CDR3 size: 15 residues.

This clone showed up just a few times. CDR3 coding DNA: TGTGCCAGCAGTGGGTCCAGAGTCGTTTTTTTT. Translating gives CASSGSRVVFF. This chain connects TRBV6-1 to TRBJ1-4; D call uncertain. Between the trimmed V and J ends, which lost 4 bases and 17 bases, there was a span of 14 bases. Germline V gene lookup returns CDR1 MNHNS and CDR2 SASEGT. This CDR3 spans 11 amino acids.

This clone was counted only a few times. The rearrangement uses TRBV5-8 and TRBJ2-2; D not resolved. This CDR3 comprises 16 residues. CDR1 and CDR2 (germline): SGHTS, YDEGEE. Trimming removed 0 bases from V and 5 bases from J, with 14 bases in between. Here the CDR3 reads CASSLGSGVLTGELFF. The DNA of the CDR3 is TGTGCCAGCAGCTTGGGTTCTGGGGTTCTGACCGGGGAGCTGTTTTTT.

This sequence joins TRBV6-1 and TRBJ1-5; no clear D gene. Trimming pared 3 bases from V and 0 bases from J, leaving 3 bases between. The CDR3 extends over 13 amino acids. The germline CDR1 and CDR2 sequences are MNHNS and SASEGT. The CDR3 sequence: CASSDSSNQPQHF. The CDR3 DNA reads TGTGCCAGCAGTGACAGTAGCAATCAGCCCCAGCATTTT.